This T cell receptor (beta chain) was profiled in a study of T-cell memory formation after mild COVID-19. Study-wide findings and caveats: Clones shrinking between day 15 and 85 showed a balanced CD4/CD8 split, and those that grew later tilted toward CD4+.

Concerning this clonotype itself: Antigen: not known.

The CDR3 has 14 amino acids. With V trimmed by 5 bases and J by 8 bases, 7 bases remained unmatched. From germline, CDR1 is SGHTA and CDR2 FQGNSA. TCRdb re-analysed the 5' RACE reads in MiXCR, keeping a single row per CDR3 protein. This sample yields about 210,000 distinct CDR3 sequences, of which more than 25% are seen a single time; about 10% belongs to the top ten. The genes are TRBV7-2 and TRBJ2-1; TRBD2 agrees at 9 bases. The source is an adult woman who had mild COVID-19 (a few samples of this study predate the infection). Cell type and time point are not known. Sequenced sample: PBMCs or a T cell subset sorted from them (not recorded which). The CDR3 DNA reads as TGTGCCAGCAGCCCTGCGGGAGGGCCTTATGAGCAGTTCTTC. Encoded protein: CASSPAGGPYEQFF.